A single sample gave rise to the 14 T cell receptor beta chains below, sequenced in a study of blood T cell repertoires in COVID-19. The repertoire was sequenced with immunoSEQ multiplex PCR; TCRdb's copy has only in-frame clones and lacks some. The sample holds about 380,000 clones, roughly 86% seen once. Sequencing used PBMCs or T cells enriched from blood (not recorded which). The receptor set was obtained from a man aged 25-45 years who had recovered from COVID-19.

The chain has TRBV18 and TRBJ2-7; TRBD1 matches at 9 bases. This CDR3 contains 15 residues. Germline CDR1 KGHSH, CDR2 LQKENI. V shed 3 bases, J shed 6 bases, and the junction held 9 bases outside the gene matches. The CDR3 coding sequence is TGTGCCAGCTCACCCGACAGGGGGGTTCGCGGCGAGCAGTACTTC. It is translated as CASSPDRGVRGEQYF.

The rearrangement uses TRBV19 and TRBJ1-5; the match to TRBD1 covers 7 bases. The CDR3 extends over 16 amino acids. Trimming took 1 base from V and 1 from J; bases not matched to a gene: 4. Looked up from germline, CDR1 is LNHDA and CDR2 is SQIVND (reference sequence). CDR3 nucleotides: TGTGCCAGTAGTATAGGGGACAGCCTCAGCAATCAGCCCCAGCATTTT. Protein: CASSIGDSLSNQPQHF.

This chain links TRBV7-6 with TRBJ2-1; 8 nucleotides align to TRBD1. Germline CDR1 is SGHVS and CDR2 is FNYEAQ. This CDR3 contains 15 residues. V gave up 5 bases and J gave up 7 bases; unmatched junction bases: 10. The CDR3 DNA follows: TGTGCCAGCAGCATCGACAGGGGTCCTCGGAATGAGCAGTTCTTC. It specifies CASSIDRGPRNEQFF.

This chain uses TRBV23-1 with TRBJ1-5; TRBD1 might be the D (5 bases). TRBV23-1 is known as an ORF, though its function is uncertain. V was cut by 6 bases and J by 0 bases, with 12 bases left in between. The CDR3 runs to 15 residues. The CDR3 DNA reads as TGCGCCAGCAGATACAGGAGATGTAGCAATCAGCCCCAGCATTTT. It specifies CASRYRRCSNQPQHF.

This clone was detected only once. The V gene is TRBV5-1, the J gene TRBJ2-7; no clear D. The V gene lost 2 bases and the J gene lost 6 bases, with 9 bases spanning the gap. The germline CDR1 and CDR2 sequences are SGHRS and YFSETQ. This CDR3 contains 12 residues. The CDR3 region has the DNA TGCGCCAGCAGCTTAAATACGGGCGAGCAGTACTTC. It yields the protein CASSLNTGEQYF.

J is TRBJ1-1 and V is TRBV30; TRBD1 is a possible D gene (6 bases). CDR3 length: 13 residues. CDR1 GTSNPN and CDR2 SVGIG come from the germline V gene (reference sequence). V dropped 4 bases and J dropped 11 bases, with 20 bases sitting between them. The CDR3 is CAWTLRGARTAFF. CDR3 DNA: TGTGCCTGGACCCTTCGGGGGGCTCGGACCGCTTTCTTT.

The chain has TRBV27 and TRBJ2-7; perhaps TRBD1 as D (6 bases). The V end lost 5 bases, the J end lost 2 bases, and 19 bases lay between the germline ends. The germline CDR1 and CDR2 sequences are MNHEY and SMNVEV (reference sequence). The CDR3 runs 16 residues. The CDR3 coding sequence is TGTGCCAGCAGTGGATTCGGGACAAGAATACCCTACGAGCAGTACTTC. Translation gives CASSGFGTRIPYEQYF.

V usage is TRBV21-1 and J usage is TRBJ1-5; the table's D call of TRBD1 was not tested on the DNA. TRBV21-1 is given as a pseudogene. The CDR3 is made up of 15 amino acids. DNA for the CDR3: TGTGCCAGCAGCAAAGCGCCACAGGCCGATCAGCCCCAGCATTTT. It translates to CASSKAPQADQPQHF.

The rearrangement uses TRBV10-3 and TRBJ1-4; perhaps TRBD1 as D (5 bases). Trimming shortened V by 3 bases and J by 3 bases, and 8 bases separated the two germline ends. Germline V lookup: CDR1 ENHRY, CDR2 SYGVKD. There are 14 residues in the CDR3. CDR3 protein: CAISDGGANEKLFF. CDR3 bases: TGTGCCATCAGTGATGGGGGGGCTAATGAAAAACTGTTTTTT.

This clone has just one count. The gene calls are TRBV27 and TRBJ1-2, with D possibly being TRBD1 (5 bases). CDR1 is MNHEY, CDR2 SMNVEV, per germline (reference sequence). Trimming cost V 0 bases and J 5 bases, with 19 bases left between them. The CDR3 has 17 residues. In nucleotides, the CDR3 is TGTGCCAGCAGTTTATCCGTTACTCCGACAGACCCATATGGCTACACCTTC. Protein product: CASSLSVTPTDPYGYTF.

This rearrangement joins TRBV18 to TRBJ1-1, with TRBD1 matching 11 bases. The J segment lost 7 bases and the V segment lost 0 bases, leaving 4 bases of the junction unmatched. Germline values: CDR1 KGHSH, CDR2 LQKENI. The CDR3 is made up of 15 amino acids. CDR3 DNA sequence: TGTGCCAGCTCACCACCGGGACAGGGGGGCTTTGAAGCTTTCTTT. Translated, it gives CASSPPGQGGFEAFF.

The chain joins TRBV6-1 to TRBJ2-1; a possible D gene is TRBD1 (6 bases). Germline V gene data show CDR1 as MNHNS and CDR2 as SASEGT. The V gene lost 1 base and the J gene lost 15 bases, with 13 bases spanning the gap. This CDR3 is 12 amino acids long. As DNA, the CDR3 is TGTGCCAGCAGTGAAGTGGAGACAGGTCCGTTCTTC. Translating gives CASSEVETGPFF.

V usage is TRBV6-2 or TRBV6-3 and J usage is TRBJ2-1, with D perhaps TRBD1 (5 bases). CDR3 size: 15 residues. CDR1 MNHEY and CDR2 SVGEGT come from the germline V gene. V was trimmed by 6 bases and J by 5 bases, leaving 17 bases between them. CDR3 sequence reads: CASSDGQLRDNEQFF. As DNA, the CDR3 is TGTGCCAGCAGCGACGGACAACTAAGGGACAATGAGCAGTTCTTC.

This clone has just one count. The chain joins TRBV6-5 to TRBJ1-2; possibly TRBD1 for D (5 bases). Trimming stripped 8 bases from V and 0 bases from J, with 13 bases between. This CDR3 is 14 amino acids long. Germline lookup yields CDR1 MNHEY and CDR2 SVGAGI. This CDR3 reads CASARPGTNYGYTF. Here the CDR3 DNA reads TGTGCCAGCGCAAGGCCAGGGACTAACTATGGCTACACCTTC.